Each of the 8 T cell receptor beta chains below was sequenced from the same sample in a study of beta chain features in type 1 diabetes. The study reverse transcribed the entire isolated RNA, so it sequenced expressed TCRB transcripts. The assay was immunoSEQ multiplex PCR, and TCRdb's table has in-frame clones only and misses some. The sample holds some 360,000 clones, roughly a fifth seen once. The sample taken for sequencing was naive CD4+ T cells from blood. These receptors all come from a woman under 30 in good health.

The gene calls are TRBV7-3 and TRBJ2-1; D is undetermined. Germline V gene sequence: CDR1 SGHTA, CDR2 FQGTGA. This CDR3 is built from 17 residues. The V end lost 5 bases, the J end lost 0 bases, and 17 bases lay between the germline ends. CDR3 sequence: CASSPSLRGRSYNEQFF. The CDR3 DNA sequence: TGTGCCAGCAGCCCGTCACTGCGCGGTCGCTCCTACAATGAGCAGTTCTTC.

The J gene is TRBJ1-2, the V gene TRBV27; 9 bases are shared with TRBD1. With V trimmed by 4 bases and J by 4 bases, 4 bases remained unmatched. This CDR3 region has 14 residues. Germline loops: CDR1 MNHEY, CDR2 SMNVEV (reference sequence). The CDR3 protein is CASSSLGQGYGYTF. The CDR3 coding sequence is TGTGCCAGCAGTTCACTGGGACAGGGCTATGGCTACACCTTC.

This clone showed up just a few times. This chain uses TRBV7-9 with TRBJ2-5, with D possibly TRBD2 on 6 matching bases. CDR1 is SEHNR, CDR2 FQNEAQ, per germline (reference sequence). V lost 5 bases, J lost 5 bases, and 15 bases lay in between. The CDR3 runs to 14 residues. The CDR3 sequence is CASSPWRVGETQYF. CDR3 coding DNA: TGTGCCAGCAGCCCGTGGAGGGTCGGCGAGACCCAGTACTTC. The full variable domain, with the rest looked up from reference TRBV7-9 and TRBJ2-5, is DTGVSQNPRHKITKRGQNVTFRCDPISEHNRLYWYRQTLGQGPEFLTYFQNEAQLEKSRLLSDRFSAERPKGSFSTLEIQRTEQGDSAMYLCASSPWRVGETQYFGPGTRLLVL.

This clone was recorded a few times. The chain recombines TRBV7-2 with TRBJ1-1; the D is unclear. Trimming took 1 base from V and 2 from J, leaving 8 bases between them. This CDR3 is built from 14 residues. Germline V lookup: CDR1 SGHTA, CDR2 FQGNSA. DNA for the CDR3: TGTGCCAGCAGCTTAGAAATGTCTAACACTGAAGCTTTCTTT. This translates into CASSLEMSNTEAFF.

The chain carries TRBV5-1 and TRBJ2-1, with 7 bases matching TRBD2. This CDR3 contains 16 residues. V was pared by 6 bases and J by 6 bases, with 15 bases of the junction left unmatched. Germline lookup yields CDR1 SGHRS and CDR2 YFSETQ. CDR3 loop: CASTRPGLAVINEQFF. DNA of the CDR3: TGCGCCAGCACCCGGCCAGGTCTAGCGGTTATCAATGAGCAGTTCTTC.

V usage is TRBV4-1 and J usage is TRBJ1-1; 8 nucleotides match TRBD1. The CDR3 length is 16 residues. J lost 4 bases, V lost 1 base, and 8 bases had no gene match. Germline CDR1 is MGHRA and CDR2 is YSYEKL. CDR3 nucleotides: TGCGCCAGCAGCCAAGTGGGCAGGGGGCCCGGCACTGAAGCTTTCTTT. Encoded protein: CASSQVGRGPGTEAFF.

This clone was recorded a few times. The chain joins TRBV15 to TRBJ1-5; D is undetermined. This CDR3 comprises 13 residues. The V gene lost 1 base and the J gene lost 7 bases, with 8 bases spanning the gap. CDR1 and CDR2 (germline): LNHNV, YYDKDF (reference sequence). The CDR3 DNA reads TGTGCCACCAGCAGAGTCCGGTGGCAGCCCCAGCATTTT. The encoded protein is CATSRVRWQPQHF. Full variable domain (rest looked up from reference TRBV15 and TRBJ1-5): DAMVIQNPRYQVTQFGKPVTLSCSQTLNHNVMYWYQQKSSQAPKLLFHYYDKDFNNEADTPDNFQSRRPNTSFCFLDIRSPGLGDTAMYLCATSRVRWQPQHFGDGTRLSIL.

Note on this clone: The sample carries other DNA sequences with the same CDR3. The chain is built from TRBV20-1 and TRBJ2-7; TRBD1 agrees at 7 bases. The CDR3 has 11 residues. Germline lookup yields CDR1 DFQATT and CDR2 SNEGSKA (reference sequence). V shed 6 bases and J 4 bases; nucleotides not matched to a gene: 3. The CDR3 DNA sequence: TGCAGTGCCTCGACAGGGTACGAGCAGTACTTC. Translated, it gives CSASTGYEQYF.